The 9 T cell receptor beta chains below come from one sample, sequenced in a study of blood T cell repertoires in COVID-19. Profiling relied on immunoSEQ multiplex PCR, and the TCRdb table lists in-frame clones only, not all of them. This table holds 150,000 or so clones, approximately 85% found once. Sample: peripheral blood. The receptors stem from a man between 60 and 70 years old who had recovered from COVID-19.

The chain recombines TRBV18 with TRBJ2-5; a weak D match, TRBD1 (7 bases). From germline, CDR1 is KGHSH and CDR2 LQKENI. Trimming removed 6 bases from V and 3 bases from J, with 14 bases in between. CDR3 length: 14 residues. This CDR3 reads CASSPQGGEETQYF. The CDR3 bases are TGTGCCAGCTCCCCCCAGGGGGGCGAAGAGACCCAGTACTTC.

The chain employs TRBV2 and TRBJ1-2; 7 bases match TRBD1. The CDR3 totals 12 residues. J gave up 2 bases and V 10 bases, and 4 bases lay outside the gene matches. Germline loops: CDR1 SNHLY, CDR2 FYNNEI. The CDR3 nucleotides are TGTGCCACTACAGGGGAGAACTATGGCTACACCTTC. This translates into CATTGENYGYTF.

J is TRBJ2-6 and V is TRBV10-3, with TRBD1 identical over 7 bases. From germline, CDR1 is ENHRY and CDR2 SYGVKD. This CDR3 spans 17 amino acids. The V and J ends lost 0 bases and 2 bases, in that order; junction bases with no gene match: 4. The CDR3: CAISESPTGAGANVLTF. The CDR3 DNA follows: TGTGCCATCAGTGAGTCCCCTACAGGGGCTGGGGCCAACGTCCTGACTTTC.

The gene calls are TRBV3-1 (or the pseudogene TRBV3-2) and TRBJ2-3; 7 nucleotides match TRBD2. Germline CDR1 reads LGHDT; CDR2 reads YNNKEL (reference sequence). This CDR3 spans 16 amino acids. J was trimmed by 2 bases and V by 1 base; bases with no gene match: 6. CDR3 sequence reads: CASSQGTSRPTDTQYF. As DNA, the CDR3 is TGTGCCAGCAGCCAAGGGACTAGTCGGCCCACAGATACGCAGTATTTT.

Concerning this clone itself: The identical CDR3 is also encoded by other nucleotide sequences in the sample. The chain joins TRBV6-2 or TRBV6-3 to TRBJ1-1; 8 bases agree with TRBD1. V gave up 0 bases and J gave up 4 bases; unmatched junction bases: 1. CDR3 size: 14 residues. Germline assignment: CDR1 MNHEY and CDR2 SVGEGT. The CDR3 reads CASSYSTGVTEAFF. CDR3 in DNA: TGTGCCAGCAGTTACTCGACAGGGGTCACTGAAGCTTTCTTT.

The J gene is TRBJ2-3, the V gene TRBV5-8; 7 nucleotides align to TRBD1. The V gene end was trimmed by 3 bases and the J gene end by 2 bases; junction bases not matched to a gene: 3. This CDR3 is 14 amino acids long. Per the germline V gene, CDR1 is SGHTS and CDR2 is YDEGEE. Here the CDR3 reads CASSSGQITDTQYF. CDR3 sequence (DNA): TGTGCCAGCAGCTCGGGACAGATCACAGATACGCAGTATTTT.

The chain combines TRBV27 with TRBJ1-2; TRBD1 matches at 8 bases. The CDR3 contains 16 residues. Germline CDR1 and CDR2: MNHEY and SMNVEV (reference sequence). The V and J ends lost 9 bases and 8 bases, in that order; junction bases with no gene match: 20. The CDR3 protein is CASTPGSDRGLVGYTF. CDR3 DNA sequence: TGTGCCAGTACCCCCGGTTCCGACAGGGGCTTAGTCGGCTACACCTTC.

This chain joins TRBV9 and TRBJ2-1; possibly TRBD2 for D (5 bases). The CDR3 runs to 16 residues. Germline V gene data show CDR1 as SGDLS and CDR2 as YYNGEE. Deletions cut 0 bases from V and 7 bases from J, with 17 bases between. The CDR3 reads CASSVASGREGNEQFF. CDR3 coding DNA: TGTGCCAGCAGCGTAGCCTCTGGTCGGGAAGGGAATGAGCAGTTCTTC.

There are a few counts of this clone. The chain links TRBV9 to TRBJ1-6; no clear D. Germline V gene lookup returns CDR1 SGDLS and CDR2 YYNGEE. Trimming pared 4 bases from V and 12 bases from J, leaving 11 bases between. CDR3 length equals 12 residues. The CDR3 DNA reads TGTGCCAGCAGCCCCTCCGGACTACCCCTCCACTTT. Translating it yields CASSPSGLPLHF.